Sequencing of this TCR beta chain was carried out in a study of cytomegalovirus exposure and HLA in healthy donors. The PCR was carried out with 60 Vbeta primers and 13 Jbeta primers. Measured with immunoSEQ multiplex PCR; TCRdb has only the in-frame clones, and not every one. Of approximately 150,000 clones in the sample, 70% were seen once. Comment on this clone: Antigen unknown.

Germline V CDR1 and CDR2: SGHDT, YYEEEE. This CDR3 is built from 13 residues. Trimming cost V 4 bases and J 4 bases, with 6 bases left between them. Study results and limitations: Investigators reported fewer than 200 TCR beta chains as tied to cytomegalovirus.

Sequencing input: PBMCs. The V and J genes are TRBV5-6 and TRBJ2-6; D ambiguous. This clonotype was obtained from a man aged 18 to 30 in good health and CMV-seropositive. The chain's CDR3 is CASSPPGANVLTF. CDR3 DNA: TGTGCCAGCAGCCCTCCGGGGGCCAACGTCCTGACTTTC.